This TCR beta chain was sequenced in a study of blood T cells in healthy people across ages. Study at large: Capture by template switching was about one barcoded beta molecule per two T cells.

To note about this clonotype: A read error may be the cause here, since a much bigger clone is one base away.

For the second PCR, which ran for about 7 to 11 cycles, a sample-barcoded 5' primer and a J-beta primer mix were used. TCRdb used MiXCR to reprocess the 5' RACE reads, holding one entry per CDR3 protein. The sample includes fewer than 800,000 distinct CDR3 sequences, 32% of them seen just once. The CDR3 sequence is 12 residues long. Germline CDR1 and CDR2: MNHEY and SVGEGT. Researchers collected ten milliliters of peripheral blood from every single donor. The source of this sequence is a woman aged 80 or over in good health. The material sequenced was blood. The rearrangement joins TRBV6-2 or TRBV6-3 to TRBJ2-4, with D possibly matching TRBD1 (5 bases). The CDR3 DNA reads TGTACCAGCAGTCCGACAGTAAACATTCAGTACTTC. This sequence encodes CTSSPTVNIQYF.